These T cell receptor beta chains were read from a single sample in a study of T cell responses to AZD1222 COVID-19 vaccine. Clones were sequenced by immunoSEQ multiplex PCR, and TCRdb holds only the in-frame ones, with some missing. The repertoire holds about 140,000 clones, with approximately 83% as singletons. Specimen: peripheral blood, collected on day 0 of AZD1222 vaccination. Receptor source: an adult in good health. Each CDR3 is given with its conserved first and last residue.

J	V	CDR3
TRBJ1-1	TRBV2	CASSAGQWVTEAFF
TRBJ1-5	TRBV6-5	CASSIQGESNQPQHF
TRBJ2-2	TRBV3-1/TRBV3-2	CASSLAAGTGELFF
TRBJ2-2	TRBV7-8	CASSSRTSGTGELFF
TRBJ1-4	TRBV5-1	CASTGLPEEKLFF
TRBJ1-5	TRBV20-1	CSASRTAGGNQPQHF
TRBJ1-5	TRBV3-1/TRBV3-2	CASSLSPQGGQPQHF
TRBJ1-4	TRBV5-6	CASSPGPTGEKLFF
TRBJ1-4	TRBV11-2	CASSLGQGAEKLFF
TRBJ1-2	TRBV18	CASSSFRGIGDGYTF
TRBJ2-7	TRBV5-4	CASRGYDEQYF
TRBJ2-7	TRBV19	CASSTGSSYEQYF
TRBJ1-2	TRBV2	CASRRFSGEGYTF
TRBJ2-1	TRBV15	CATSTRQVLGFEQFF
TRBJ2-2	TRBV2	CASNWRVTGELFF
TRBJ1-2	TRBV19	CASSNEGARGYTF